The present T cell receptor (beta chain) was sequenced within a study of OX40 agonist ivuxolimab in advanced cancers. The V gene's germline CDR1 is LGHNT and CDR2 FRNRAP. The CDR3 runs to 16 residues. The J segment lost 1 base and the V segment lost 1 base, leaving 5 bases of the junction unmatched. Clones were sequenced by immunoSEQ multiplex PCR, and TCRdb holds only the in-frame ones, with some missing. The data contain some 14,000 clones, about 90% of them singletons. Findings of the study overall: Among patients with partial responses at 0.1-3.0 mg/kg, clonal expansion was among the lowest. Specificity for antigen went undetermined in the expanded peripheral T cells.

In regard to this clone: The antigen is unknown.

The rearrangement joins TRBV12-5 to TRBJ2-7, with TRBD1 identical over 9 bases. The specimen was CD4+ or CD8+ T cells sorted from blood, collected in a trial of the OX40 agonist ivuxolimab. The receptor's source is an adult with an advanced solid tumor such as melanoma, head and neck, liver or kidney cancer. Here the CDR3 reads CASGLAGTGFSYEQYF. The CDR3 nucleotides are TGTGCTAGTGGTTTGGCCGGGACAGGGTTTTCCTACGAGCAGTACTTC. The full variable domain, in which reference TRBV12-5 and TRBJ2-7 provide the parts outside the CDR3, is DARVTQTPRHKVTEMGQEVTMRCQPILGHNTVFWYRQTMMQGLELLAYFRNRAPLDDSGMPKDRFSAEMPDATLATLKIQPSEPRDSAVYFCASGLAGTGFSYEQYFGPGTRLTVT.